This is a list of T cell receptor beta chains from one sample in a study of control samples from healthy donors and cancer patients. TCRdb keeps only in-frame clones here, not all; method: immunoSEQ multiplex PCR. The sample lists tens of thousands of clones, 88% occurring once. Material for sequencing was blood. The receptors here all came from a woman in her 70s in good health. The CDR3 runs from the conserved cysteine through the conserved F or W. Each record gives: J gene, D gene, V gene, clone size, CDR3 DNA, CDR3 protein. A D gene is named only where the DNA matches it firmly. Where a row states a size, it is once, few, many or the class of an expanded clone; other rows omit it.

TRBJ2-1,-,TRBV24-1,-,TGTGCCACCAGTGATTTGCTCAGTAATCATGAGCAGTTCTTC,CATSDLLSNHEQFF
TRBJ2-1,TRBD2,TRBV3-1/TRBV3-2,once,TGTGCCAGCAGCCCGCCTAGCGGGGGCTACAATGAGCAGTTCTTC,CASSPPSGGYNEQFF
TRBJ1-1,-,TRBV9,-,TGTGCCAGCAGCGTAGGATATGGCACTGAAGCTTTCTTT,CASSVGYGTEAFF
TRBJ2-5,TRBD2,TRBV9,-,TGTGCCAGCAGCGTAGGCTGGGGGGGTCAAGAGACCCAGTACTTC,CASSVGWGGQETQYF
TRBJ2-3,-,TRBV18,-,TGTGCCAGCTCGCGGGTCCCTAGCACAGATACGCAGTATTTT,CASSRVPSTDTQYF
TRBJ1-6,TRBD1,TRBV29-1,once,TGCAGCGTTGCCCTGGGGACAGGGTATGGGGATTCACCCCTCCACTTT,CSVALGTGYGDSPLHF
TRBJ1-2,-,TRBV19,-,TGTGCCAGTTCTTCTACAGGGTCCTATGGCTACACCTTC,CASSSTGSYGYTF
TRBJ2-1,TRBD2,TRBV6-5,-,TGTGCCAGCAGTTACGTTGGACTAGCGGGGAATGAGCAGTTCTTC,CASSYVGLAGNEQFF
TRBJ2-5,-,TRBV3-1/TRBV3-2,-,TGTGCCAGCAGCCAAGGACTATTCCAAGAGACCCAGTACTTC,CASSQGLFQETQYF
TRBJ1-2,TRBD1,TRBV28,-,TGTGCCAGCAGTCCGCAGACAGGGAGGACTCTCTACACCTTC,CASSPQTGRTLYTF
TRBJ2-4,-,TRBV29-1,-,TGCAGCGCCGAGGGGGGATTTGCTTCCAAAAACATTCAGTACTTC,CSAEGGFASKNIQYF
TRBJ1-4,TRBD1,TRBV7-2,-,TGTGCCAGCAGCTCGCGGACAGGGTACAATGAAAAACTGTTTTTT,CASSSRTGYNEKLFF
TRBJ2-5,-,TRBV5-1,-,TGCGCCAGCAGCGCCCAAGAGACCCAGTACTTC,CASSAQETQYF
TRBJ2-3,TRBD2,TRBV5-1,-,TGCGCCAGCAGCCGTAGCGGGGGCCTCACAGATACGCAGTATTTT,CASSRSGGLTDTQYF
TRBJ1-5,-,TRBV6-6,-,TGTGCCAGCAGCCTAACCCCCACAGGTAGCAATCAGCCCCAGCATTTT,CASSLTPTGSNQPQHF
TRBJ2-5,-,TRBV2,-,TGTGCCAGCAGTGAAGAGACCCAGTACTTC,CASSEETQYF
TRBJ1-3,-,TRBV5-8,-,TGTGCCAGCAGCCTGGGGGGGCGAGGAAACACCATATATTTT,CASSLGGRGNTIYF
TRBJ1-6,-,TRBV9,-,TGTGCCAGCAGCGTAGAAGGTGGGAAGTTGTCACCCCTCCACTTT,CASSVEGGKLSPLHF